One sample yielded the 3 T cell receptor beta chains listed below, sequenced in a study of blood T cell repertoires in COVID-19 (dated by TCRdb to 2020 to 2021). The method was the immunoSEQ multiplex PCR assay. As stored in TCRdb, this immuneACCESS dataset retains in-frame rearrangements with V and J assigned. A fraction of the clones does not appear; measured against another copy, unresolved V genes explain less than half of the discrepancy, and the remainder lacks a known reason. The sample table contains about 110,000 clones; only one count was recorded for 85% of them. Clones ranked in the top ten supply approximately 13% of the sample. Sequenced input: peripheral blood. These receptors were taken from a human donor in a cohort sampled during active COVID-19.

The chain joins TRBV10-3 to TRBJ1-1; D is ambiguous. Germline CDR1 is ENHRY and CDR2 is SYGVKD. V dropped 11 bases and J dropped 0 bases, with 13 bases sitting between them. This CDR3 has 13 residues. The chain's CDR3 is CAAQSTLNTEAFF. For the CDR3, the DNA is TGTGCCGCCCAGTCCACACTGAACACTGAAGCTTTCTTT.

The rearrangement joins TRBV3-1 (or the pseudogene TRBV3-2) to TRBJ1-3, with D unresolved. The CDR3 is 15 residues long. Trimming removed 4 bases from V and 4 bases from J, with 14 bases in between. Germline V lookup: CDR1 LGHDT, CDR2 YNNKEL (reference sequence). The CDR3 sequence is CASSPSTPSGNTIYF. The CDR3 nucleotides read TGTGCCAGCAGCCCATCGACTCCTTCAGGAAACACCATATATTTT.

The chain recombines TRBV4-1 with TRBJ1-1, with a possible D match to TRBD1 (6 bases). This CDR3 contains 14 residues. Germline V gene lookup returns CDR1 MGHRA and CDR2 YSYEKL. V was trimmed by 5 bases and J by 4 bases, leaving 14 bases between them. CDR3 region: CASSDRPRGTEAFF. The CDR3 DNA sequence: TGCGCCAGCAGCGACAGGCCAAGGGGCACTGAAGCTTTCTTT.